The present T cell receptor (beta chain) was sequenced within a study of shared clonotypes between healthy human individuals. Study findings and constraints: A handful of donors showed sharing of approximately 5% of naive CD4 clonotypes. Shared clonotypes across all four donors exceeded non-shared ones in generation probability.

Each cell subset's genomic DNA was divided evenly among several immunoSEQ plates. Sequenced by immunoSEQ multiplex PCR; TCRdb stores in-frame clones only, minus some. The data contain around 610,000 clones, around 96% of them seen just once; the ten biggest clones take up less than 0.13%. Positively selected for CCR7, the CD45RO-negative cells used as naive CD8 cells excluded terminally differentiated effector memory CD45RA+ cells. The donor cohort consisted entirely of Caucasian adults residing in Nashville, Tennessee. A note on this clone: Its antigen is unidentified.

Looked up from germline, CDR1 is SGDLS and CDR2 is YYNGEE. Trimming shortened V by 4 bases and J by 6 bases, and 5 bases separated the two germline ends. The CDR3 totals 11 residues. The chain uses TRBV9 and TRBJ2-1; no reliable D call. This sequence was found in a woman in her 30s in good health. The sequenced material came from naive CD8+ T cells sorted from blood. The CDR3 DNA reads TGTGCCAGCAGCTGGGGCAATGAGCAGTTCTTC. Residues: CASSWGNEQFF. The full variable domain, completed using reference TRBV9 and TRBJ2-1, is DSGVTQTPKHLITATGQRVTLRCSPRSGDLSVYWYQQSLDQGLQFLIQYYNGEERAKGNILERFSAQQFPDLHSELNLSSLELGDSALYFCASSWGNEQFFGPGTRLTVL.